This T cell receptor beta chain appears in the sequencing data of a study of OX40 agonist ivuxolimab in advanced cancers. Trimming took 1 base from V and 1 from J, leaving 5 bases between them. Germline CDR1 and CDR2: SGDLS and YYNGEE. The CDR3 sequence is 13 residues long. Using immunoSEQ multiplex PCR, the repertoire was profiled, and TCRdb retains in-frame clones only, with some absent. The sample records roughly 40,000 clones, more than 80% being singletons. The chain carries TRBV9 and TRBJ1-1; D gene ambiguous. The sample consisted of CD4+ or CD8+ T cells sorted from blood, taken in a trial of the OX40 agonist ivuxolimab. This clonotype was sampled from an adult with an advanced solid tumor such as melanoma, head and neck, liver or kidney cancer. The DNA of the CDR3 is TGTGCCAGCAGCGTACACGAGAACACTGAAGCTTTCTTT. Translated, it gives CASSVHENTEAFF.